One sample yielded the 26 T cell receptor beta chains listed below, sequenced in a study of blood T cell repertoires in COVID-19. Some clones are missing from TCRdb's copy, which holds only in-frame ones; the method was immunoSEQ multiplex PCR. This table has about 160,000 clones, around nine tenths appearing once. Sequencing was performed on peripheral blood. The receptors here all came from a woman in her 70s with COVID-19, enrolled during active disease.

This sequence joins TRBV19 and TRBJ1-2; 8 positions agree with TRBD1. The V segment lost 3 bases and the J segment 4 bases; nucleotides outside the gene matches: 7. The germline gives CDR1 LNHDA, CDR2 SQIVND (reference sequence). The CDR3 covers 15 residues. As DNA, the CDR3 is TGTGCCAGTAGTATTCCCGACAGGGGAAGCTATGGCTACACCTTC. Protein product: CASSIPDRGSYGYTF.

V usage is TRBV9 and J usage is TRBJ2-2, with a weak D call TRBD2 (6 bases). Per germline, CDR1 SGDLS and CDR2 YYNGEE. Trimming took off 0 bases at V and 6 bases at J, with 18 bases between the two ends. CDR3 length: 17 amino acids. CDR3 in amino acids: CASSVDSGVRGPGELFF. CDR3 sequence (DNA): TGTGCCAGCAGCGTAGATTCGGGGGTTCGTGGTCCCGGGGAGCTGTTTTTT.

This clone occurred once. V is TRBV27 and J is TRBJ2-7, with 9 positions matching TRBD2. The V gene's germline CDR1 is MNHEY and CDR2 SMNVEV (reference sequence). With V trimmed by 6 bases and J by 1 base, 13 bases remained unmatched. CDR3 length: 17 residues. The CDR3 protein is CASSRTTLAGFSYEQYF. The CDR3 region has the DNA TGTGCCAGCAGCCGCACTACTCTAGCGGGGTTTTCCTACGAGCAGTACTTC.

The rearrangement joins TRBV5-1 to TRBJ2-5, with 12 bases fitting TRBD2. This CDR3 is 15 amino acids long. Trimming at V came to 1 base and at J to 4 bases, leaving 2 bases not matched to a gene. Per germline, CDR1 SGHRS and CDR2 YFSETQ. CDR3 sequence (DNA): TGCGCCAGCAGCTTGACTAGCGGGGGGAGAGAGACCCAGTACTTC. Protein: CASSLTSGGRETQYF.

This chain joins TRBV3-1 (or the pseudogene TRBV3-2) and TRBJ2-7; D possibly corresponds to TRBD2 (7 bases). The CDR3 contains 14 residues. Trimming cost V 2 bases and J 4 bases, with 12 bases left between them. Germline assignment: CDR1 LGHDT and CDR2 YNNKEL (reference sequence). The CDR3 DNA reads TGTGCCAGCAGCCAACGCGGGGGCGGGTACGAGCAGTACTTC. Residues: CASSQRGGGYEQYF.

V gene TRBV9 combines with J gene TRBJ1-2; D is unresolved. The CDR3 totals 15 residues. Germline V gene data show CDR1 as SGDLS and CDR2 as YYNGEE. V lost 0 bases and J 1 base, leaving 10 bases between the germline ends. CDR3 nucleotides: TGTGCCAGCAGCGTAGGGGTAGGAGATAACTATGGCTACACCTTC. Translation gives CASSVGVGDNYGYTF.

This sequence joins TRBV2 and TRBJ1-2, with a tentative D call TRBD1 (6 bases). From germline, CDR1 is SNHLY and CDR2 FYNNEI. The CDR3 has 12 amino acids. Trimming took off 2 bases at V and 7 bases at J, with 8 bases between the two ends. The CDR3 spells CASSEQGSGYTF. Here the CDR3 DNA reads TGTGCCAGCAGTGAACAGGGGAGTGGCTACACCTTC.

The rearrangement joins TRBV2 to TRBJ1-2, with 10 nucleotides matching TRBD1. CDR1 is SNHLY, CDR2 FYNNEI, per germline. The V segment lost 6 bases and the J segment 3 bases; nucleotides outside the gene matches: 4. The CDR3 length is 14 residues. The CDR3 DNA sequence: TGTGCCAGCAGAAGGGACAGGGGTCACTATGGCTACACCTTC. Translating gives CASRRDRGHYGYTF.

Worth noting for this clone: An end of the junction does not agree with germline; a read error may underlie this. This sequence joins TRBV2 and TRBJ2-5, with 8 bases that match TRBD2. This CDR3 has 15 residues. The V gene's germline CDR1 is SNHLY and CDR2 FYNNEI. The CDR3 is CARSDAGAGGETQYF. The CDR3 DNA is TGTGCCCGCAGTGACGCGGGGGCGGGGGGCGAGACCCAGTACTTC. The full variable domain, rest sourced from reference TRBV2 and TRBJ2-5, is EPEVTQTPSHQVTQMGQEVILRCVPISNHLYFYWYRQILGQKVEFLVSFYNNEISEKSEIFDDQFSVERPDGSNFTLKIRSTKLEDSAMYFCARSDAGAGGETQYFGPGTRLLVL.

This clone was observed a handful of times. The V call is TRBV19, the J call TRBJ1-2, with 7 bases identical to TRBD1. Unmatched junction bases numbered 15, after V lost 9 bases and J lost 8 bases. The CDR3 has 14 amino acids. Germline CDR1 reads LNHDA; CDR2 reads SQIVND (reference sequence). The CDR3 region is CASLPRQGGSGYTF. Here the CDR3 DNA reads TGTGCCAGCCTGCCTCGACAGGGAGGAAGCGGCTACACCTTC. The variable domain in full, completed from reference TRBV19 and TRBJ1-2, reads DGGITQSPKYLFRKEGQNVTLSCEQNLNHDAMYWYRQDPGQGLRLIYYSQIVNDFQKGDIAEGYSVSREKKESFPLTVTSAQKNPTAFYLCASLPRQGGSGYTFGSGTRLTVV.

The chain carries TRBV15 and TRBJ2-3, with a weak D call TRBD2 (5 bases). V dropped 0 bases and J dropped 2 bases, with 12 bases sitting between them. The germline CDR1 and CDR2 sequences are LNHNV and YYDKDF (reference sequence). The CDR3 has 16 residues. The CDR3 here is CATSRDPGVLTDTQYF. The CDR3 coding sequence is TGTGCCACCAGCAGAGATCCCGGGGTTCTCACAGATACGCAGTATTTT.

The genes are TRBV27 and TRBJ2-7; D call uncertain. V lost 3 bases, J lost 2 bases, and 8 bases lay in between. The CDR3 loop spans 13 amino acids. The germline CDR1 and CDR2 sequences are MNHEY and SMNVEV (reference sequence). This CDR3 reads CASSFQFAYEQYF. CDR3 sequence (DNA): TGTGCCAGCAGTTTTCAGTTTGCCTACGAGCAGTACTTC.

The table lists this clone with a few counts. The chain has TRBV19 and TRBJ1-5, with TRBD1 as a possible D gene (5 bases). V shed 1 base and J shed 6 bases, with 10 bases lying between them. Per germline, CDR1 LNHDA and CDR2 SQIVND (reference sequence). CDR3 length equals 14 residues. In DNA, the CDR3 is TGTGCCAGTAGTATAGGGGGGGATTTTCAGCCCCAGCATTTT. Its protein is CASSIGGDFQPQHF.

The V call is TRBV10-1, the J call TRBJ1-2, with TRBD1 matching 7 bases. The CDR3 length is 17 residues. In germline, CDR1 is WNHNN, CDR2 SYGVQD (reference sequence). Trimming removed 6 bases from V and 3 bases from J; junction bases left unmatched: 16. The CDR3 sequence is CASSTRTGSTLYYGYTF. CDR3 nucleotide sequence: TGCGCCAGCAGCACACGGACAGGCTCCACTCTCTACTATGGCTACACCTTC.

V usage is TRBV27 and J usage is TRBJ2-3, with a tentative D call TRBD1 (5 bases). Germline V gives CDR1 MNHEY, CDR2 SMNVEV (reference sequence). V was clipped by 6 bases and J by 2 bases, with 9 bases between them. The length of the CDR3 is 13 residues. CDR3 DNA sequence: TGTGCCAGCAGCAGGGTACCCACAGATACGCAGTATTTT. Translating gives CASSRVPTDTQYF.

CDR3 region: CASIGAGTGPYEQYF. The CDR3 region has the DNA TGTGCCAGCATTGGAGCAGGGACAGGGCCCTACGAGCAGTACTTC. The chain has TRBV28 and TRBJ2-7; 9 bases match TRBD1. The V gene's germline CDR1 is MDHEN and CDR2 SYDVKM. V shed 7 bases and J 2 bases; nucleotides not matched to a gene: 9. The length of the CDR3 is 15 residues. The full variable domain, in which reference TRBV28 and TRBJ2-7 provide the parts outside the CDR3, is DVKVTQSSRYLVKRTGEKVFLECVQDMDHENMFWYRQDPGLGLRLIYFSYDVKMKEKGDIPEGYSVSREKKERFSLILESASTNQTSMYLCASIGAGTGPYEQYFGPGTRLTVT.

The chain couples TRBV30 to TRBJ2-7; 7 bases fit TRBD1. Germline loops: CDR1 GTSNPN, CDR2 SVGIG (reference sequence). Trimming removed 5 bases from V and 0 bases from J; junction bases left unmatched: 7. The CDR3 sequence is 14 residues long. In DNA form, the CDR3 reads TGTGCCTGGGCCCGGGGACAGCGCTCCTACGAGCAGTACTTC. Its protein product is CAWARGQRSYEQYF.

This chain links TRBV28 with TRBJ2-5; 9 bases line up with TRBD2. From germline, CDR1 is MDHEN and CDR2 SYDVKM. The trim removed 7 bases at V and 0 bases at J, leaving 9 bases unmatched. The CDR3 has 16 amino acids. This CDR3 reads CASTLGGGEYQETQYF. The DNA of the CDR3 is TGTGCCAGCACCCTGGGCGGGGGGGAGTACCAAGAGACCCAGTACTTC.

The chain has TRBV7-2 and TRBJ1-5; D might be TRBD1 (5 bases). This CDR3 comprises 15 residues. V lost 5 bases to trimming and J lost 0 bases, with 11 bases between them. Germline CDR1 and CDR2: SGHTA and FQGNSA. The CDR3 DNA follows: TGTGCCAGCAGCCGGCAGGGCAATAGCAATCAGCCCCAGCATTTT. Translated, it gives CASSRQGNSNQPQHF.

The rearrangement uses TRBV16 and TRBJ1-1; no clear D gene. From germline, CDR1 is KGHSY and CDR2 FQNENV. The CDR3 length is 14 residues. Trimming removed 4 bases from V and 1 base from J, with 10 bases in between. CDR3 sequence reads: CASSPTVPNTEAFF. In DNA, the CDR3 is TGTGCCAGCAGCCCTACGGTTCCGAACACTGAAGCTTTCTTT.

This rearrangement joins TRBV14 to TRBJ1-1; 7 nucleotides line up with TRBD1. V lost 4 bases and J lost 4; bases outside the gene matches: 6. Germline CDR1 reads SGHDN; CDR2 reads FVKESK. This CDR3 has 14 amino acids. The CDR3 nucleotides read TGTGCCAGCAGCCTACAACAGGGGATCACTGAAGCTTTCTTT. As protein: CASSLQQGITEAFF.

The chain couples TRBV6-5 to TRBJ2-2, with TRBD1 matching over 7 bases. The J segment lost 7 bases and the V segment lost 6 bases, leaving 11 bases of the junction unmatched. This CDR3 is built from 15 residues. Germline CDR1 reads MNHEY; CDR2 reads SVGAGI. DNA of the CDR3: TGTGCCAGCAGCTCTACAGGGGCCGGAGGCGGGGAGCTGTTTTTT. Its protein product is CASSSTGAGGGELFF.

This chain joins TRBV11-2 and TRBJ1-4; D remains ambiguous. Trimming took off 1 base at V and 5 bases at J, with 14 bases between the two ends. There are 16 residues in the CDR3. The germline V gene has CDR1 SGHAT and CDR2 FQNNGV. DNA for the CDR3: TGTGCCAGCAGCTTAGGATCTCTCGGTATAAATGAAAAACTGTTTTTT. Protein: CASSLGSLGINEKLFF. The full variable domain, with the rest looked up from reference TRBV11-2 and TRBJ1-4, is EAGVAQSPRYKIIEKRQSVAFWCNPISGHATLYWYQQILGQGPKLLIQFQNNGVVDDSQLPKDRFSAERLKGVDSTLKIQPAKLEDSAVYLCASSLGSLGINEKLFFGSGTQLSVL.

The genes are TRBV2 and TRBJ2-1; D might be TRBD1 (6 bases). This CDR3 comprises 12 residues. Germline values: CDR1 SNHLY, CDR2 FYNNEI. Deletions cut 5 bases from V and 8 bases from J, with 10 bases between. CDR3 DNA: TGTGCCAGCAGTTCTACAGGGTATGAGCAGTTCTTC. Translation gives CASSSTGYEQFF.

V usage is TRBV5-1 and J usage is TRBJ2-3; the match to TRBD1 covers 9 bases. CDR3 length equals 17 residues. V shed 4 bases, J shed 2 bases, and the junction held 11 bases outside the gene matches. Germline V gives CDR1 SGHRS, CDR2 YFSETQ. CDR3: CASSLWTGATNTDTQYF. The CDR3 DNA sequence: TGCGCCAGCAGCCTCTGGACAGGGGCCACTAACACAGATACGCAGTATTTT.

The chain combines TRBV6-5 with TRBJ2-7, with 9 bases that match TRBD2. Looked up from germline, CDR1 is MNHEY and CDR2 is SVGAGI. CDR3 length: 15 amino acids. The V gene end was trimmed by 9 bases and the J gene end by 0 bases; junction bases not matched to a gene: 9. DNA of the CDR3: TGTGCCAGTAGTAGGCGGGGGGGCAACTCCTACGAGCAGTACTTC. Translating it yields CASSRRGGNSYEQYF.